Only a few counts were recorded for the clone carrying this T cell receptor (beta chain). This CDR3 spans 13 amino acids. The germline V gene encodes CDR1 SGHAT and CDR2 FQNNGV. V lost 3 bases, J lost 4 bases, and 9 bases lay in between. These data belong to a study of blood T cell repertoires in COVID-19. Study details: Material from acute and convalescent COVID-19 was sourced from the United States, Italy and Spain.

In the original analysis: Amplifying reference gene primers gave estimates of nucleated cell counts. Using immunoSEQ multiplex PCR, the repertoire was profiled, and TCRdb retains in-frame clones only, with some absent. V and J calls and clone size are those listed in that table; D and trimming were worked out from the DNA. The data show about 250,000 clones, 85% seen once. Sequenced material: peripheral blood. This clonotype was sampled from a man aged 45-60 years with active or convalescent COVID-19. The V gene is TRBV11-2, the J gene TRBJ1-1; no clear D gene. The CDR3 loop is CASSFLDSTEAFF. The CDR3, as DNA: TGTGCCAGCAGCTTTCTAGACTCCACTGAAGCTTTCTTT.